This is a list of T cell receptor beta chains from one sample in a study of T-cell memory formation after mild COVID-19. TCRdb passed the 5' RACE reads through MiXCR, listing each CDR3 protein once. In the table there are approximately 580,000 distinct CDR3 sequences, around 20% of which are singletons. Sequencing was done on a sample of PBMCs or a T cell subset sorted from them (not recorded which). Source of these receptors: an adult woman who had mild COVID-19 (a few samples of this study predate the infection). Cell type and time point are not known. Both conserved end residues are part of each CDR3. A D gene is named only where the DNA matches it firmly. Only part of the rows carry a size: once, few, many, or a class if the clone is expanded.

clone size: .
J gene: TRBJ2-5
CDR3 length: 16
D gene: .
V gene: TRBV29-1
CDR3 DNA: TGCAGCGTTGATTCCCTCCGGGACCCGTACCAAGAGACCCAGTACTTC
CDR3 protein: CSVDSLRDPYQETQYF

clone size: .
J gene: TRBJ2-5
CDR3 length: 13
D gene: TRBD2
V gene: TRBV19
CDR3 DNA: TGTGCCAGTAGTCCCAGTAGCGGGGAGACCCAGTACTTC
CDR3 protein: CASSPSSGETQYF

clone size: few
J gene: TRBJ2-7
CDR3 length: 10
D gene: .
V gene: TRBV27
CDR3 DNA: TGTGCCAGCAGTACGATCGAGCAGTACTTC
CDR3 protein: CASSTIEQYF

clone size: .
J gene: TRBJ1-6
CDR3 length: 14
D gene: .
V gene: TRBV13
CDR3 DNA: TGTGCCAGCAGCTCCCGGACAGCGAATTCACCCCTCCACTTT
CDR3 protein: CASSSRTANSPLHF

clone size: few
J gene: TRBJ2-1
CDR3 length: 16
D gene: TRBD2
V gene: TRBV5-1
CDR3 DNA: TGCGCCAGCTCGGCGGGCGGGGGGGCCGCGTACAATGAGCAGTTCTTC
CDR3 protein: CASSAGGGAAYNEQFF

clone size: many
J gene: TRBJ2-5
CDR3 length: 14
D gene: .
V gene: TRBV5-1
CDR3 DNA: TGCGCCAGCAGCTTGGGGCTAGGGAAAGAGACCCAGTACTTC
CDR3 protein: CASSLGLGKETQYF

clone size: few
J gene: TRBJ2-7
CDR3 length: 14
D gene: .
V gene: TRBV19
CDR3 DNA: TGTGCCACCTCTCCGGACTCCTACATTCGGGAGCAGTACTTC
CDR3 protein: CATSPDSYIREQYF

clone size: .
J gene: TRBJ2-3
CDR3 length: 14
D gene: TRBD2
V gene: TRBV7-2
CDR3 DNA: TGTGCCAGCAGCGCTAGCGGGAGGCCAGATACGCAGTATTTT
CDR3 protein: CASSASGRPDTQYF

clone size: .
J gene: TRBJ1-1
CDR3 length: 14
D gene: TRBD1
V gene: TRBV18
CDR3 DNA: TGTGCCAGCTCACCGAGGGACAGGGCAGAAGAAGCTTTCTTT
CDR3 protein: CASSPRDRAEEAFF

clone size: .
J gene: TRBJ2-1
CDR3 length: 13
D gene: .
V gene: TRBV12-5
CDR3 DNA: TGTGCTAGTGGTTTGGCTCGTATTAATGAGCAGTTCTTC
CDR3 protein: CASGLARINEQFF

clone size: .
J gene: TRBJ1-3
CDR3 length: 15
D gene: TRBD1
V gene: TRBV18
CDR3 DNA: TGTGCCAGCGCCGGGACAGCGAACTCTGGAAACACCATATATTTT
CDR3 protein: CASAGTANSGNTIYF

clone size: many
J gene: TRBJ2-6
CDR3 length: 15
D gene: .
V gene: TRBV5-8
CDR3 DNA: TGTGCCAGCAGCTTTGGGATCTCTGGGGCCAACGTCCTGACTTTC
CDR3 protein: CASSFGISGANVLTF

clone size: .
J gene: TRBJ2-3
CDR3 length: 14
D gene: TRBD2
V gene: TRBV9
CDR3 DNA: TGTGCCAGCAGCCCTCCCACTAGCGCAGATACGCAGTATTTT
CDR3 protein: CASSPPTSADTQYF

clone size: .
J gene: TRBJ1-1
CDR3 length: 15
D gene: .
V gene: TRBV10-3
CDR3 DNA: TGTGCCATCAGTGAGTCGTGGGGCAGCGGCACTGAAGCTTTCTTT
CDR3 protein: CAISESWGSGTEAFF

clone size: .
J gene: TRBJ2-2
CDR3 length: 13
D gene: TRBD1
V gene: TRBV12-3/TRBV12-4
CDR3 DNA: TGTGCCAGCAGTCACAGGGGTGGCGGGGAGCTGTTTTTT
CDR3 protein: CASSHRGGGELFF

clone size: few
J gene: TRBJ2-2
CDR3 length: 16
D gene: .
V gene: TRBV29-1
CDR3 DNA: TGCAGCGTTGAAGCCACCGGGTCCACGAACACCGGGGAGCTGTTTTTT
CDR3 protein: CSVEATGSTNTGELFF

clone size: .
J gene: TRBJ2-7
CDR3 length: 16
D gene: .
V gene: TRBV19
CDR3 DNA: TGTGCCAGTAGTATTTCCCCCGCAGCGAACTCCTACGAGCAGTACTTC
CDR3 protein: CASSISPAANSYEQYF

clone size: .
J gene: TRBJ2-7
CDR3 length: 15
D gene: TRBD1
V gene: TRBV5-1
CDR3 DNA: TGCGCCAGCAGCCCTCTACCGGGACAGGGATACGAGCAGTACTTC
CDR3 protein: CASSPLPGQGYEQYF

clone size: .
J gene: TRBJ2-7
CDR3 length: 12
D gene: .
V gene: TRBV20-1
CDR3 DNA: TGCAGTGCGGAACAGGGAACCTACGAGCAGTACTTC
CDR3 protein: CSAEQGTYEQYF

clone size: few
J gene: TRBJ2-1
CDR3 length: 15
D gene: .
V gene: TRBV7-2
CDR3 DNA: TGTGCCAGCAGCCCCAAGGGGGGCTCCTACAATGAGCAGTTCTTC
CDR3 protein: CASSPKGGSYNEQFF

clone size: .
J gene: TRBJ2-1
CDR3 length: 15
D gene: .
V gene: TRBV12-3/TRBV12-4
CDR3 DNA: TGTGCCAGCGCGACAGGGTTGGAGGGTGGTAATGAGCAGTTCTTC
CDR3 protein: CASATGLEGGNEQFF

clone size: .
J gene: TRBJ2-1
CDR3 length: 14
D gene: .
V gene: TRBV7-8
CDR3 DNA: TGTGCCAGCAGCTTGGGACAACCCGGGGGTGAGCAGTTCTTC
CDR3 protein: CASSLGQPGGEQFF

clone size: .
J gene: TRBJ2-1
CDR3 length: 16
D gene: TRBD2
V gene: TRBV10-3
CDR3 DNA: TGTGCCATCAGAAATAGCGGGAGGGCCGTCGACAATGAGCAGTTCTTC
CDR3 protein: CAIRNSGRAVDNEQFF

clone size: .
J gene: TRBJ1-5
CDR3 length: 12
D gene: TRBD1
V gene: TRBV24-1
CDR3 DNA: TGTGCCACCTCCCAGGGGGTTCAGCCCCAGCATTTT
CDR3 protein: CATSQGVQPQHF

clone size: few
J gene: TRBJ1-2
CDR3 length: 12
D gene: .
V gene: TRBV6-5
CDR3 DNA: TGTGCCAGCAGGACGACAGCCTATGGCTACACCTTC
CDR3 protein: CASRTTAYGYTF

clone size: few
J gene: TRBJ1-5
CDR3 length: 15
D gene: .
V gene: TRBV30
CDR3 DNA: TGTGCCTGGATTCTATGCAGTTATAGCAATCAGCCCCAGCATTTT
CDR3 protein: CAWILCSYSNQPQHF

clone size: .
J gene: TRBJ1-1
CDR3 length: 15
D gene: TRBD1
V gene: TRBV5-6
CDR3 DNA: TGTGCCAGTCAGCTTATGACAGGGATGATATCCCGAGCTTTCTTT
CDR3 protein: CASQLMTGMISRAFF

clone size: .
J gene: TRBJ2-1
CDR3 length: 17
D gene: .
V gene: TRBV4-3
CDR3 DNA: TGCGCCAGCAGCCAAGTGAGAGGGAGTAGCTCCTACAATGAGCAGTTCTTC
CDR3 protein: CASSQVRGSSSYNEQFF

clone size: few
J gene: TRBJ1-2
CDR3 length: 11
D gene: .
V gene: TRBV29-1
CDR3 DNA: TGCAGCGTTGGAGGAGAGGGTGGCTACACCTTC
CDR3 protein: CSVGGEGGYTF

clone size: .
J gene: TRBJ2-5
CDR3 length: 14
D gene: .
V gene: TRBV21-1
CDR3 DNA: TGTGCCAGCAGCAAGCCACAGGGGCAAGAGACCCAGTACTTC
CDR3 protein: CASSKPQGQETQYF

clone size: few
J gene: TRBJ2-2
CDR3 length: 13
D gene: .
V gene: TRBV5-1
CDR3 DNA: TGCGCCAGCAGCCAGAAGGACACCGGGGAGCTGTTTTTT
CDR3 protein: CASSQKDTGELFF

clone size: once
J gene: TRBJ2-7
CDR3 length: 14
D gene: TRBD1
V gene: TRBV29-1
CDR3 DNA: TGCAGCGTTGAGATGGGACAGAGCTACTACGAGCAGTACTTC
CDR3 protein: CSVEMGQSYYEQYF

clone size: .
J gene: TRBJ2-7
CDR3 length: 15
D gene: TRBD1
V gene: TRBV5-1
CDR3 DNA: TGCGCCAGCAGCCCGGGGACAGAGTTACTCTACGAGCAGTACTTC
CDR3 protein: CASSPGTELLYEQYF

clone size: many
J gene: TRBJ2-5
CDR3 length: 11
D gene: .
V gene: TRBV10-3
CDR3 DNA: TGTGCCATCAGCAGGGGAGAGACCCAGTACTTC
CDR3 protein: CAISRGETQYF

clone size: .
J gene: TRBJ2-7
CDR3 length: 14
D gene: .
V gene: TRBV18
CDR3 DNA: TGTGCCAGCTCACCACAGGGGCCACCCTACGAGCAGTACTTC
CDR3 protein: CASSPQGPPYEQYF

clone size: few
J gene: TRBJ2-1
CDR3 length: 14
D gene: TRBD1
V gene: TRBV7-6
CDR3 DNA: TGTGCCAGCAGCCCCGGACAGGGGGCACGTGAGCAGTTCTTC
CDR3 protein: CASSPGQGAREQFF

clone size: few
J gene: TRBJ2-2
CDR3 length: 17
D gene: TRBD1
V gene: TRBV4-1
CDR3 DNA: TGCGCCAGCAGCCAACCAGGGACAGGGCGGAACACCGGGGAGCTGTTTTTT
CDR3 protein: CASSQPGTGRNTGELFF

clone size: .
J gene: TRBJ2-5
CDR3 length: 20
D gene: TRBD1
V gene: TRBV7-3
CDR3 DNA: TGTGCCAGCAGCTTAACTTCATTAGATCCGGGACAGGGGTTGGGGGAGACCCAGTACTTC
CDR3 protein: CASSLTSLDPGQGLGETQYF

clone size: .
J gene: TRBJ2-2
CDR3 length: 18
D gene: TRBD1
V gene: TRBV4-2
CDR3 DNA: TGTGCCAGCAGCGTTACACGAGGACAGGGGACTAACACCGGGGAGCTGTTTTTT
CDR3 protein: CASSVTRGQGTNTGELFF

clone size: .
J gene: TRBJ2-7
CDR3 length: 15
D gene: TRBD2
V gene: TRBV2
CDR3 DNA: TGTGCCAGCAGTGCGATCCTAGCGGGAGTAGGGGAGCAGTACTTC
CDR3 protein: CASSAILAGVGEQYF

clone size: .
J gene: TRBJ2-7
CDR3 length: 13
D gene: .
V gene: TRBV7-9
CDR3 DNA: TGTGCCAGCAGCTCCAAAAGCGGCTACGAGCAGTACTTC
CDR3 protein: CASSSKSGYEQYF

clone size: .
J gene: TRBJ2-1
CDR3 length: 12
D gene: .
V gene: TRBV7-9
CDR3 DNA: TGTGCCAGCAGCTTCTGGCGCAATGAGCAGTTCTTC
CDR3 protein: CASSFWRNEQFF

clone size: .
J gene: TRBJ2-1
CDR3 length: 19
D gene: TRBD2
V gene: TRBV7-8
CDR3 DNA: TGTGCCAGCAGCCAACCGAGAGTTAGCGGGGGGGCTTGGGGCAATGAGCAGTTCTTC
CDR3 protein: CASSQPRVSGGAWGNEQFF

clone size: .
J gene: TRBJ2-5
CDR3 length: 13
D gene: .
V gene: TRBV7-9
CDR3 DNA: TGTGCCAGCAGCGACGACAGCCAAGAGACCCAGTACTTC
CDR3 protein: CASSDDSQETQYF

clone size: .
J gene: TRBJ1-5
CDR3 length: 14
D gene: .
V gene: TRBV3-1
CDR3 DNA: TGTGCCAGCAGCCAGGGGATAAGCAATCAGCCCCAGCATTTT
CDR3 protein: CASSQGISNQPQHF

clone size: few
J gene: TRBJ1-2
CDR3 length: 14
D gene: TRBD1
V gene: TRBV18
CDR3 DNA: TGTGCCAGCTCTTTCACAGGGGACGGCTATGGCTACACCTTC
CDR3 protein: CASSFTGDGYGYTF

clone size: .
J gene: TRBJ2-7
CDR3 length: 16
D gene: TRBD1
V gene: TRBV6-5
CDR3 DNA: TGTGCCAGCAGTCAGACCGGGACAGGGAAAATCTACGAGCAGTACTTC
CDR3 protein: CASSQTGTGKIYEQYF

clone size: .
J gene: TRBJ2-7
CDR3 length: 15
D gene: .
V gene: TRBV11-3
CDR3 DNA: TGTGCCAGCAGCTTAGGGGGGACGGACTCTGGGGAGCAGTACTTC
CDR3 protein: CASSLGGTDSGEQYF

clone size: many
J gene: TRBJ2-3
CDR3 length: 15
D gene: .
V gene: TRBV7-6
CDR3 DNA: TGTGCCAGCAGCCCCCAGGGGGAGGGCACAGATACGCAGTATTTT
CDR3 protein: CASSPQGEGTDTQYF

clone size: .
J gene: TRBJ2-5
CDR3 length: 15
D gene: TRBD1
V gene: TRBV28
CDR3 DNA: TGTGCCAGCAGTTCCAGCGGACAGGGGACGAAGACCCAGTACTTC
CDR3 protein: CASSSSGQGTKTQYF

clone size: few
J gene: TRBJ2-1
CDR3 length: 12
D gene: .
V gene: TRBV7-6
CDR3 DNA: TGTGCCAGCAGCAACTCTCGGGGTAGGCAGTTCTTC
CDR3 protein: CASSNSRGRQFF

clone size: .
J gene: TRBJ2-2
CDR3 length: 12
D gene: .
V gene: TRBV12-3/TRBV12-4
CDR3 DNA: TGTGCCAGCAGGTTCGGAACCGGGGAGCTGTTTTTT
CDR3 protein: CASRFGTGELFF

clone size: few
J gene: TRBJ2-3
CDR3 length: 13
D gene: .
V gene: TRBV2
CDR3 DNA: TGTGCCAGCGGGGCGGACCTCACAGATACGCAGTATTTT
CDR3 protein: CASGADLTDTQYF